A single sample gave rise to the 24 T cell receptor beta chains below, sequenced in a study of blood T cell repertoires in COVID-19. TCRdb keeps only in-frame clones here, not all; method: immunoSEQ multiplex PCR. The profile shows about 120,000 clones, 60% to 80% of them singletons. The sample consisted of peripheral blood. The source is a man between 60 and 70 years old with acute or convalescent COVID-19.

V gene TRBV30 combines with J gene TRBJ1-2, with 7 positions matching TRBD1. This CDR3 is 13 amino acids long. The trim removed 3 bases at V and 4 bases at J, leaving 5 bases unmatched. Germline CDR1 reads GTSNPN; CDR2 reads SVGIG (reference sequence). The CDR3 coding sequence is TGTGCCTGGAGCACAGGGGTGGGCTATGGCTACACCTTC. Translating it yields CAWSTGVGYGYTF.

The chain has TRBV3-1 (or the pseudogene TRBV3-2) and TRBJ2-7, with D possibly TRBD2 on 5 matching bases. Per germline, CDR1 LGHDT and CDR2 YNNKEL (reference sequence). The CDR3 is made up of 13 amino acids. Trimming stripped 6 bases from V and 4 bases from J, with 13 bases between. CDR3: CASSPLVGYEQYF. CDR3 bases: TGTGCCAGCAGTCCACTAGTTGGGTACGAGCAGTACTTC.

This clone was detected only once. This rearrangement joins TRBV15 to TRBJ1-5, with 10 nucleotides matching TRBD1. The ends lost 3 bases at V and 2 bases at J; junction bases unmatched: 4. From germline, CDR1 is LNHNV and CDR2 YYDKDF (reference sequence). This CDR3 comprises 16 residues. CDR3 sequence: CATSREGTGGNQPQHF. In DNA form, the CDR3 reads TGTGCCACCAGCAGGGAAGGGACAGGGGGCAATCAGCCCCAGCATTTT.

This clone was picked up a small number of times. This chain uses TRBV7-8 with TRBJ2-1; 10 bases are a match to TRBD2. J gave up 0 bases and V 7 bases, and 6 bases lay outside the gene matches. Germline V gene lookup returns CDR1 SGHVS and CDR2 FQNEAQ. The length of the CDR3 is 16 residues. CDR3 amino acids: CASTAGTSVSYNEQFF. The CDR3 coding sequence is TGTGCCAGCACGGCCGGGACTAGCGTCTCCTACAATGAGCAGTTCTTC.

J is TRBJ1-1 and V is TRBV5-6, with TRBD1 matching 7 bases. Trimming at V came to 0 bases and at J to 3 bases, leaving 11 bases not matched to a gene. The CDR3 extends over 17 amino acids. Germline CDR1 SGHDT, CDR2 YYEEEE. The CDR3 bases are TGTGCCAGCAGCTTGGATTTGCAGGGGGAGTGGTACACTGAAGCTTTCTTT. Protein sequence: CASSLDLQGEWYTEAFF.

The V and J genes are TRBV12-3 or TRBV12-4 and TRBJ1-2; D unclear. The CDR3 extends over 13 amino acids. With 7 bases removed from V and 8 bases from J, the gap between germline ends came to 17 bases. CDR3 in amino acids: CASTSDNARGYTF. CDR3 sequence (DNA): TGTGCCAGCACCTCAGACAACGCAAGAGGCTACACCTTC.

The genes are TRBV2 and TRBJ1-2, with D unresolved. This CDR3 spans 16 amino acids. Trimming stripped 1 base from V and 5 bases from J, with 17 bases between. Germline CDR1 and CDR2: SNHLY and FYNNEI. Written as DNA, the CDR3 is TGTGCCAGCAGTGAAGATCAGTCTGGATCGGGGTATGGCTACACCTTC. Amino acids: CASSEDQSGSGYGYTF.

The rearrangement links TRBV5-6 to TRBJ1-4, with D possibly TRBD1 on 5 matching bases. Germline assignment: CDR1 SGHDT and CDR2 YYEEEE. Between the trimmed V and J ends, which lost 4 bases and 3 bases, there was a span of 10 bases. The CDR3 spans 14 residues. Here the CDR3 reads CASSQAGSNEKLFF. The CDR3 bases are TGTGCCAGCAGCCAAGCAGGGTCTAATGAAAAACTGTTTTTT. Using reference TRBV5-6 and TRBJ1-4 for the parts outside the CDR3, the full variable domain is DAGVTQSPTHLIKTRGQQVTLRCSPKSGHDTVSWYQQALGQGPQFIFQYYEEEERQRGNFPDRFSGHQFPNYSSELNVNALLLGDSALYLCASSQAGSNEKLFFGSGTQLSVL.

V is TRBV28 and J is TRBJ2-1, with 10 bases lining up with TRBD2. The CDR3 sequence is 20 residues long. Germline V gene data show CDR1 as MDHEN and CDR2 as SYDVKM. V lost 6 bases and J lost 5; bases outside the gene matches: 22. The CDR3 loop is CASSPLGASGGALRHNEQFF. The CDR3 DNA reads as TGTGCCAGCAGCCCCTTGGGGGCTAGCGGGGGAGCCCTCCGACACAATGAGCAGTTCTTC.

This CDR3 reads CSASSTGGPREELFF. CDR3 coding DNA: TGCAGTGCTAGTTCCACGGGGGGGCCCCGAGAGGAGCTGTTTTTT. This chain uses TRBV20-1 with TRBJ2-2, with 8 bases fitting TRBD2. This CDR3 is 15 amino acids long. Losses at the gene ends were 3 bases for V and 10 bases for J; bases not matched to a gene: 13. Germline V lookup: CDR1 DFQATT, CDR2 SNEGSKA (reference sequence).

The V call is TRBV5-1, the J call TRBJ1-6, with D possibly matching TRBD1 (5 bases). Germline V gene lookup returns CDR1 SGHRS and CDR2 YFSETQ. The V and J ends lost 1 base and 5 bases respectively, with 13 bases between them. The CDR3 loop spans 16 amino acids. The CDR3 region is CASSLFPGLNNSPLHF. Written as DNA, the CDR3 is TGCGCCAGCAGCTTGTTCCCAGGGTTGAATAATTCACCCCTCCACTTT.

The genes are TRBV5-6 and TRBJ2-1; 10 nucleotides line up with TRBD2. CDR3 length equals 16 residues. The germline CDR1 and CDR2 sequences are SGHDT and YYEEEE. The V gene end was trimmed by 2 bases and the J gene end by 5 bases; junction bases not matched to a gene: 7. The CDR3 DNA is TGTGCCAGCAGCTTCGGCCTAGCGGGAGAAAACAATGAGCAGTTCTTC. Its translation is CASSFGLAGENNEQFF.

The gene calls are TRBV30 and TRBJ1-2; D is unclear. The V and J ends lost 2 bases and 6 bases respectively, with 7 bases between them. CDR1 GTSNPN and CDR2 SVGIG come from the germline V gene (reference sequence). CDR3 length: 11 residues. The CDR3 DNA follows: TGTGCCTGGAGTCCGGGGAATGGCTACACCTTC. Protein product: CAWSPGNGYTF.

This clone was found once. The chain uses TRBV7-6 and TRBJ2-3, with D tentatively TRBD2 (7 bases). The CDR3 runs to 15 residues. CDR1 and CDR2 from the germline V gene are SGHVS and FNYEAQ. Trimming left V 1 base short and J 2 bases short, with 10 bases between. The CDR3 DNA reads as TGTGCCAGCAGCTTAGACCGGGGGGCCACAGATACGCAGTATTTT. Its protein is CASSLDRGATDTQYF. The whole variable domain, remainder taken from reference TRBV7-6 and TRBJ2-3, is GAGVSQSPRYKVTKRGQDVALRCDPISGHVSLYWYRQALGQGPEFLTYFNYEAQQDKSGLPNDRFSAERPEGSISTLTIQRTEQRDSAMYRCASSLDRGATDTQYFGPGTRLTVL.

CDR3 sequence reads: CAISESRASGGAYNEQFF. CDR3 coding DNA: TGTGCCATCAGTGAGTCGCGGGCTAGCGGGGGGGCCTACAATGAGCAGTTCTTC. The chain combines TRBV10-3 with TRBJ2-1; 12 positions agree with TRBD2. The CDR3 runs 18 residues. Trimming cost V 0 bases and J 2 bases; bases outside gene matches: 5. The V gene's germline CDR1 is ENHRY and CDR2 SYGVKD.

V usage is TRBV30 and J usage is TRBJ1-2; D uncertain. The CDR3 runs to 14 residues. Germline V CDR1 and CDR2: GTSNPN, SVGIG (reference sequence). Trimming took off 6 bases at V and 0 bases at J, with 14 bases between the two ends. The CDR3 sequence is CACPFRSANYGYTF. In nucleotides, the CDR3 is TGTGCCTGCCCATTTCGTTCAGCTAACTATGGCTACACCTTC.

The chain carries TRBV7-9 and TRBJ1-2; 8 nucleotides agree with TRBD1. V trimming: 5 bases; J trimming: 3 bases; junction bases outside the gene matches: 11. Germline V CDR1 and CDR2: SEHNR, FQNEAQ (reference sequence). CDR3 size: 16 residues. CDR3 DNA: TGTGCCAGCAGCCAAGCCGGGACAGGTCGGTACTATGGCTACACCTTC. Translated: CASSQAGTGRYYGYTF.

This clone appeared a single time. The V and J genes are TRBV2 and TRBJ1-1, with 7 bases identical to TRBD1. J lost 10 bases, V lost 8 bases, and 13 bases had no gene match. The CDR3 length is 13 residues. In germline, CDR1 is SNHLY, CDR2 FYNNEI. The DNA of the CDR3 is TGTGCCAGCGGGGACACAGGGGACCCTGGAGCTTTCTTT. Residues: CASGDTGDPGAFF.

This sequence joins TRBV20-1 and TRBJ1-2; D not resolved. From germline, CDR1 is DFQATT and CDR2 SNEGSKA (reference sequence). V lost 5 bases and J lost 10, with 14 bases in between. The CDR3 consists of 11 residues. The chain's CDR3 is CSAALGRDYTF. DNA of the CDR3: TGCAGTGCTGCTCTCGGACGGGACTACACCTTC.

Only a few counts were recorded for this clone. J is TRBJ2-7 and V is TRBV7-3, with D tentatively TRBD1 (6 bases). CDR3 length equals 13 residues. Between the trimmed V and J ends, which lost 4 bases and 6 bases, there was a span of 13 bases. The germline V gene encodes CDR1 SGHTA and CDR2 FQGTGA. The CDR3 region is CASSSPDSGEQYF. The CDR3 DNA follows: TGTGCCAGCAGCTCCCCGGACAGCGGCGAGCAGTACTTC.

The chain has TRBV7-9 and TRBJ2-2, with TRBD2 identical over 14 bases. The CDR3 sequence is 17 residues long. The J segment lost 5 bases and the V segment lost 7 bases, leaving 9 bases of the junction unmatched. The V gene's germline CDR1 is SEHNR and CDR2 FQNEAQ (reference sequence). CDR3 in DNA: TGTGCCAGCACCCGGACTAGCGGGGGGCCGGGGACCGGGGAGCTGTTTTTT. Translation gives CASTRTSGGPGTGELFF.

V is TRBV25-1 and J is TRBJ1-1, with D possibly matching TRBD1 (6 bases). The CDR3 covers 13 residues. Germline V gene sequence: CDR1 MGHDK, CDR2 SYGVNS. V was shortened by 5 bases and J by 4 bases, with 11 bases between the two germline ends. CDR3 sequence (DNA): TGTGCCAGCAGTCTGACAGGAAGCACTGAAGCTTTCTTT. Its translation: CASSLTGSTEAFF.

The count of this clone is one. This chain uses TRBV6-5 with TRBJ2-2; 7 bases are shared with TRBD2. The ends lost 2 bases at V and 6 bases at J; junction bases unmatched: 9. Germline V lookup: CDR1 MNHEY, CDR2 SVGAGI. There are 16 residues in the CDR3. CDR3 nucleotide sequence: TGTGCCAGCAGTTACAAGTTCGCGGGGGTGGCCGGGGAGCTGTTTTTT. Its translation: CASSYKFAGVAGELFF.

The chain is built from TRBV5-5 and TRBJ1-6; D is uncertain. V was shortened by 0 bases and J by 7 bases, with 11 bases between the two germline ends. This CDR3 has 15 amino acids. The germline V gene encodes CDR1 SGHKS and CDR2 YYEKEE (reference sequence). CDR3 sequence reads: CASSLGLSGNSPLHF. The DNA for the CDR3 is TGTGCCAGCAGCTTGGGGCTGTCGGGGAATTCACCCCTCCACTTT.